The 22 T cell receptor beta chains listed next were all sequenced from one sample in a study of CD8 T cells in Susac syndrome. When the RNA was reverse transcribed, random hexamers were used with an input of roughly 0.45 to 1 ug. TCRdb redid the calling of the immunoSEQ multiplex PCR reads with MiXCR, one entry per CDR3 protein. The data show 200,000 to 250,000 distinct CDR3 sequences, around 95% seen once. The sequencing sample was made of CD4+ T cells from PBMCs. The receptors come from a human donor with multiple sclerosis.

This clonotype has a handful of counts. The V call is TRBV11-1, the J call TRBJ2-4; a possible D gene is TRBD1 (5 bases). This CDR3 comprises 15 residues. Germline CDR1 and CDR2: SGHAT and FQDESV (reference sequence). Between the trimmed V and J ends, which lost 5 bases and 5 bases, there was a span of 16 bases. The CDR3: CASSAGQFTQNIQYF. The CDR3 DNA is TGTGCCAGCAGCGCAGGGCAGTTTACACAAAACATTCAGTACTTC.

The gene calls are TRBV7-9 and TRBJ2-2, with D perhaps being TRBD1 or TRBD2 (5 bases each). From germline, CDR1 is SEHNR and CDR2 FQNEAQ (reference sequence). Deletions cut 3 bases from V and 5 bases from J, with 10 bases between. This CDR3 comprises 14 residues. CDR3 protein: CASSFQGDTGELFF. The DNA of the CDR3 is TGTGCCAGCAGCTTCCAGGGAGATACCGGGGAGCTGTTTTTT.

The chain carries TRBV7-6 and TRBJ2-7; a possible D gene is TRBD2 (6 bases). Germline loops: CDR1 SGHVS, CDR2 FNYEAQ. CDR3 length: 13 residues. Deletions cut 5 bases from V and 3 bases from J, with 11 bases between. CDR3 sequence reads: CASSRGLNYEQYF. The CDR3 nucleotides read TGTGCCAGCAGCCGGGGACTGAACTACGAGCAGTACTTC.

The chain joins TRBV7-9 to TRBJ2-1; the D gene is possibly TRBD1 (6 bases). The CDR3 contains 17 residues. Trimming left V 2 bases short and J 4 bases short, with 18 bases between. Germline-derived CDR1 and CDR2 are SEHNR and FQNEAQ (reference sequence). In nucleotides, the CDR3 is TGTGCCAGCAGCTTATTAATCGGGACACCGATTTACAATGAGCAGTTCTTC. Its translation is CASSLLIGTPIYNEQFF.

This chain uses TRBV24-1 with TRBJ2-1, with TRBD2 matching over 8 bases. The CDR3 length is 14 residues. After removal of 10 bases from V and 7 bases from J, the junction contained 11 bases not matched to a gene. The V gene's germline CDR1 is KGHDR and CDR2 SFDVKD. Written as DNA, the CDR3 is TGTGCCACTTCCGGCAGCGGGAGTTTTAATGAGCAGTTCTTC. Its protein product is CATSGSGSFNEQFF.

This sequence joins TRBV7-2 and TRBJ2-7; 12 positions match TRBD2. CDR3 length: 15 residues. J gave up 0 bases and V 5 bases, and 2 bases lay outside the gene matches. CDR1 is SGHTA and CDR2 is FQGNSA in the germline V gene. The CDR3: CASSTSGGLSYEQYF. CDR3 coding DNA: TGTGCCAGCAGCACTAGCGGGGGGCTCTCCTACGAGCAGTACTTC.

CDR3 sequence reads: CASREPGTGGYEQYF. The DNA for the CDR3 is TGTGCCAGCAGGGAGCCCGGGACAGGGGGTTACGAGCAGTACTTC. The V call is TRBV6-6, the J call TRBJ2-7; 11 bases fit TRBD1. Germline-derived CDR1 and CDR2 are MNHNY and SVGAGI (reference sequence). The CDR3 length is 15 residues. V trimming: 6 bases; J trimming: 4 bases; junction bases outside the gene matches: 8.

The V call is TRBV29-1, the J call TRBJ1-2, with D tentatively TRBD1 (6 bases). Germline lookup yields CDR1 SQVTM and CDR2 ANQGSEA. The CDR3 contains 12 residues. Trimming removed 6 bases at V and 1 base at J, with 9 bases between. The CDR3 region has the DNA TGCAGCGTGAGGGGGGGTAACTATGGCTACACCTTC. It is translated as CSVRGGNYGYTF.

This sequence joins TRBV27 and TRBJ2-7; D gene unclear. This CDR3 has 12 residues. CDR1 and CDR2 from the germline V gene are MNHEY and SMNVEV (reference sequence). V dropped 5 bases and J dropped 7 bases, with 12 bases sitting between them. The CDR3 DNA is TGTGCCAGCAGTCGTGGTACGGATGAGCAGTACTTC. Translated, it gives CASSRGTDEQYF.

The chain uses TRBV4-2 and TRBJ2-2; unclear D gene. Looked up from germline, CDR1 is LGHNA and CDR2 is YNFKEQ. V was pared by 1 base and J by 3 bases, with 6 bases between. CDR3 length equals 14 residues. The CDR3: CASSQVEDTGELFF. The CDR3 bases are TGTGCCAGCAGCCAAGTTGAGGACACCGGGGAGCTGTTTTTT.

This chain links TRBV20-1 with TRBJ2-1; 13 bases map to TRBD2. This CDR3 is 17 amino acids long. J gave up 0 bases and V 5 bases, and 7 bases lay outside the gene matches. The germline gives CDR1 DFQATT, CDR2 SNEGSKA (reference sequence). In DNA form, the CDR3 reads TGCAGTGCTCTGGGACTAGCGGGACTGAGCTCCTACAATGAGCAGTTCTTC. This codes for CSALGLAGLSSYNEQFF.

This chain connects TRBV5-1 to TRBJ2-7; D is unclear. Per the germline V gene, CDR1 is SGHRS and CDR2 is YFSETQ. The CDR3 is 12 residues long. V lost 4 bases and J 6 bases, leaving 11 bases between the germline ends. The CDR3 protein is CASSLPPGEQYF. The CDR3 nucleotides are TGCGCCAGCAGCCTCCCGCCGGGCGAGCAGTACTTC.

This chain connects TRBV4-2 to TRBJ2-5; no reliable D call. This CDR3 is 15 amino acids long. Trimming removed 1 base from V and 2 bases from J, with 11 bases in between. CDR1 is LGHNA and CDR2 is YNFKEQ in the germline V gene. CDR3 coding DNA: TGTGCCAGCAGCCAAGTTTCGGAGCCTCAAGAGACCCAGTACTTC. Protein product: CASSQVSEPQETQYF.

The chain couples TRBV29-1 to TRBJ1-2; 9 bases are a match to TRBD1. The CDR3 consists of 12 residues. Germline V lookup: CDR1 SQVTM, CDR2 ANQGSEA. With V trimmed by 6 bases and J by 5 bases, 4 bases remained unmatched. CDR3 DNA: TGCAGCGTCGGGGACAGGGAGTATGGCTACACCTTC. Translation: CSVGDREYGYTF.

V gene TRBV21-1 combines with J gene TRBJ1-6; TRBD1, the table's D call, was not compared with the DNA. TRBV21-1 represents a pseudogene. This CDR3 contains 13 residues. The CDR3 spells CASSYGGRSPLHF. CDR3 nucleotides: TGTGCCAGCAGCTATGGGGGGAGATCACCCCTCCACTTT.

V usage is TRBV15 and J usage is TRBJ1-5, with no clear D. Germline V CDR1 and CDR2: LNHNV, YYDKDF (reference sequence). The CDR3 covers 17 residues. V lost 3 bases and J 0 bases, leaving 15 bases between the germline ends. CDR3 in amino acids: CATSSSLGVISNQPQHF. For the CDR3, the DNA is TGTGCCACCAGCAGCTCCTTAGGAGTGATTAGCAATCAGCCCCAGCATTTT. Looking up the rest from reference TRBV15 and TRBJ1-5 gives the full variable domain: DAMVIQNPRYQVTQFGKPVTLSCSQTLNHNVMYWYQQKSSQAPKLLFHYYDKDFNNEADTPDNFQSRRPNTSFCFLDIRSPGLGDTAMYLCATSSSLGVISNQPQHFGDGTRLSIL.

The chain recombines TRBV9 with TRBJ2-2, with 8 bases lining up with TRBD2. The germline V gene encodes CDR1 SGDLS and CDR2 YYNGEE. This CDR3 contains 19 residues. After removal of 0 bases from V and 3 bases from J, the junction contained 13 bases not matched to a gene. The CDR3 bases are TGTGCCAGCAGCGTAGTGGCGGGGGGCCCCCTTTTTGACACCGGGGAGCTGTTTTTT. Translation: CASSVVAGGPLFDTGELFF.

The gene calls are TRBV30 and TRBJ2-7; weak D call: TRBD1 (5 bases). Germline assignment: CDR1 GTSNPN and CDR2 SVGIG (reference sequence). The CDR3 runs to 12 residues. Trimming shortened V by 5 bases and J by 2 bases, and 10 bases separated the two germline ends. The CDR3 reads CAWATGTYEQYF. The CDR3 nucleotides read TGTGCCTGGGCTACAGGAACCTACGAGCAGTACTTC. The whole variable domain, filled in from reference TRBV30 and TRBJ2-7, reads SQTIHQWPATLVQPVGSPLSLECTVEGTSNPNLYWYRQAAGRGLQLLFYSVGIGQISSEVPQNLSASRPQDRQFILSSKKLLLSDSGFYLCAWATGTYEQYFGPGTRLTVT.

The chain employs TRBV25-1 and TRBJ2-7; D possibly corresponds to TRBD1 (5 bases). V was shortened by 6 bases and J by 1 base, with 7 bases between the two germline ends. The CDR3 runs 12 residues. Germline assignment: CDR1 MGHDK and CDR2 SYGVNS. CDR3 DNA: TGTGCCAGCAGGACAGAATCCTACGAGCAGTACTTC. It translates to CASRTESYEQYF.

The J gene is TRBJ2-1, the V gene TRBV12-3 or TRBV12-4; D could derive from TRBD1 or TRBD2 (6 bases each). With 3 bases removed from V and 8 bases from J, the gap between germline ends came to 11 bases. The CDR3 has 13 amino acids. The CDR3, as DNA: TGTGCCAGCAGTTTGACCGGGGGCCATGAGCAGTTCTTC. Residues: CASSLTGGHEQFF.

The V and J genes are TRBV12-3 or TRBV12-4 and TRBJ2-5, with TRBD2 matching 8 bases. This CDR3 has 15 residues. The junction had 2 bases not matched to a gene; V was cut back by 1 base and J by 1 base. The CDR3 DNA sequence: TGTGCCAGCAGTTTAGGACGGGGGGGCCAAGAGACCCAGTACTTC. Protein product: CASSLGRGGQETQYF.

The chain joins TRBV25-1 to TRBJ2-1; unclear D gene. The CDR3 runs 16 residues. Germline assignment: CDR1 MGHDK and CDR2 SYGVNS. Trimming took off 7 bases at V and 0 bases at J, with 16 bases between the two ends. CDR3 nucleotide sequence: TGTGCCAGCACCCCGACCGAAGCTCGCTCCTACAATGAGCAGTTCTTC. It encodes CASTPTEARSYNEQFF.